This T cell receptor beta chain is drawn from a study of blood T cell repertoires in COVID-19. Study-level background: Collection of acute and convalescent COVID-19 samples took place in the United States, Italy and Spain. Nucleic acid was either cDNA or gDNA, and it came from T cells, B-cell-depleted T cells, or PBMCs.

In the authors' methods: Reference gene primers were amplified, and this amplification served to estimate nucleated cell counts. Data came from immunoSEQ multiplex PCR; TCRdb stores just in-frame clones and leaves some out. The V and J calls and the clone size are those of that table, but D and trimming were determined from the DNA. The sample gives 130,000 to 150,000 clones, more than 65% of which show up once; about 10% is in the top ten. CDR1 SGHNT and CDR2 YYREEE come from the germline V gene (reference sequence). The CDR3 is 14 residues long, ends included. To note about this clone: The DNA is omitted, as the CDR3 cannot be located on it reliably, and the CDR3 follows TCRdb's listing. This sample also contains other DNA sequences that code for the same CDR3.

The source material was peripheral blood. The chain carries TRBV5-4 and TRBJ1-5; the table's D call, TRBD1, was not checked against the DNA. The sequence came from a man in his 60s with active or convalescent COVID-19. CDR3 sequence reads: CASILGQLNQPQHF.